This TCR beta chain was sequenced in a study of T cell responses to AZD1222 COVID-19 vaccine. Overall study results and limits: Vaccine-associated CD4 TCRs ranged over spike, dominating at 160-218 and 743-854.

Using immunoSEQ multiplex PCR, the repertoire was profiled, and TCRdb retains in-frame clones only, with some absent. Here the sample spans 150,000 or so clones, 89% being singletons. The CDR3 runs 14 residues. The germline gives CDR1 SGHRS, CDR2 YFSETQ. V lost 1 base and J lost 3; bases outside the gene matches: 1. With regard to this clone: The target antigen is unknown.

Sequencing used peripheral blood, obtained on day 0 of AZD1222 vaccination. This receptor was obtained from an adult in good health. V is TRBV5-1 and J is TRBJ2-7, with 10 bases fitting TRBD2. The CDR3 coding sequence is TGCGCCAGCAGCTTGACTAGCGGGAACTACGAGCAGTACTTC. Amino acid sequence: CASSLTSGNYEQYF.